This TCR beta chain emerged from a study of blood T cell repertoires in COVID-19. Profiling relied on immunoSEQ multiplex PCR, and the TCRdb table lists in-frame clones only, not all of them. The sample carries 200,000 to 300,000 clones, under 90% recorded once. Germline V gives CDR1 MNHEY, CDR2 SVGAGI. Trimming took 5 bases from V and 1 from J, leaving 12 bases between them. The length of the CDR3 is 15 residues. The chain carries TRBV6-5 and TRBJ1-5; D is unclear. Material: peripheral blood. The sequence was obtained from a human donor in a cohort sampled during active COVID-19. As DNA, the CDR3 is TGTGCCAGCAGTAGGGCAGGCGGGAGCAATCAGCCCCAGCATTTT. This encodes CASSRAGGSNQPQHF.